These T cell receptor beta chains were read from a single sample in a study of T cell responses to AZD1222 COVID-19 vaccine. Using immunoSEQ multiplex PCR, the repertoire was profiled, and TCRdb retains in-frame clones only, with some absent. The sample lists about 100,000 clones, about 90% seen once, with around 9.6% in the top ten. The material was peripheral blood, obtained 28 days after the second AZD1222 dose. These receptors were obtained from an adult who received the AZD1222 COVID-19 vaccine. CDR3s include the opening cysteine and the closing phenylalanine or tryptophan. D genes are given only for firm matches. Clone sizes are given selectively: once, few, many, or a class where the clone is expanded.

v_call	d_call	j_call	clone_size	cdr3_nt	cdr3_aa
TRBV7-8	TRBD1	TRBJ2-7	once	TGTGCCAGCAGCGAGCAGGGACAGCCTACGGAGCAGTACTTC	CASSEQGQPTEQYF
TRBV7-2	.	TRBJ2-3	once	TGTGCCAGCAGCCCTTGGGGAGGACCCACAGATACGCAGTATTTT	CASSPWGGPTDTQYF
TRBV5-1	TRBD1	TRBJ2-2	few	TGCGCCAGCAGCTTGGGACAGGGGGCCGGGGAGCTGTTTTTT	CASSLGQGAGELFF
TRBV28	.	TRBJ2-1	.	TGTGCCAGCAGTTTCGGTGGGGCCTACAATGAGCAGTTCTTC	CASSFGGAYNEQFF
TRBV24-1	.	TRBJ2-1	medium-sized	TGTGCCACCAGTGGGGCAAGGGTGTGGGCCTCCATCGATGAGCAGTTCTTC	CATSGARVWASIDEQFF
TRBV7-2	.	TRBJ1-6	.	TGTGCCAGCAGCTTAAAAGGGGGTTGGAATTCACCCCTCCACTTT	CASSLKGGWNSPLHF
TRBV21-1	.	TRBJ2-7	.	TGTGCCAGCAGCAAAGTGTTAGGACTAGCAAAGTACGAGCAGTACTTC	CASSKVLGLAKYEQYF
TRBV15	.	TRBJ2-4	.	TGTGCCACCAGCAGAGCCCACCCCGGGACTCCCGAAGCAAACATTCAGTACTTC	CATSRAHPGTPEANIQYF
TRBV7-2	TRBD1	TRBJ2-7	.	TGTGCCAGCAGCACTACAGGGGGAGTATACGAGCAGTACTTC	CASSTTGGVYEQYF
TRBV19	.	TRBJ2-3	.	TGTGCCAGTAGTCCCAGGGCAGCGAGCACAGATACGCAGTATTTT	CASSPRAASTDTQYF
TRBV27	TRBD2	TRBJ2-1	once	TGTGCCAGTCGAATCGTCGGGGGGGCCAATGAGCAGTTCTTC	CASRIVGGANEQFF
TRBV19	.	TRBJ1-5	.	TGTGCCAGTAGTAAATCTGTACAGAATCAGCCCCAGCATTTT	CASSKSVQNQPQHF
TRBV28	TRBD1	TRBJ2-2	.	TGTGCCAGCAGTTTATATGGGACAGGGGCGTTAACCGGGGAGCTGTTTTTT	CASSLYGTGALTGELFF
TRBV9	.	TRBJ2-1	.	TGTGCCAGCAGCGTAGACTACGACAATGAGCAGTTCTTC	CASSVDYDNEQFF
TRBV7-2	.	TRBJ2-5	once	TGTGCCAGCAGCCCGGCCGGACCCAAAGAGACCCAGTACTTC	CASSPAGPKETQYF
TRBV5-1	TRBD1	TRBJ2-2	.	TGCGCCAGCAGCCTCCCCCGGGACAGGAACACCGGGGAGCTGTTTTTT	CASSLPRDRNTGELFF
TRBV15	.	TRBJ2-1	.	TGTGCCACCAGCAGAGTATGGGGGCCGAATGAGCAGTTCTTC	CATSRVWGPNEQFF
TRBV18	TRBD2	TRBJ2-1	.	TGTGCCAGCTCACGAGGGACTAGCGGGAGAGGCAATGAGCAGTTCTTC	CASSRGTSGRGNEQFF
TRBV2	TRBD1	TRBJ1-2	few	TGTGCCATACAGGATTCGAGACAGGGCGTCAACTATGGCTACACCTTC	CAIQDSRQGVNYGYTF
TRBV28	TRBD1	TRBJ1-2	.	TGTGCCAGCAGTGACAGGGGGCGGGGTGGCTACACCTTC	CASSDRGRGGYTF
TRBV10-3	.	TRBJ2-3	.	TGTGCCATCAGTGGGGACTTGCTCCAAACAGATACGCAGTATTTT	CAISGDLLQTDTQYF
TRBV20-1	.	TRBJ1-1	.	TGCAGTGCTAGTACACAGCTAAACACTGAAGCTTTCTTT	CSASTQLNTEAFF
TRBV13	.	TRBJ1-1	.	TGTGCCAGCAGCCTACAGCGAACTGAAGCTTTCTTT	CASSLQRTEAFF
TRBV12-3/TRBV12-4	.	TRBJ1-1	.	TGTGCCAGCAGTTTTGCTTTAACTGAAGCTTTCTTT	CASSFALTEAFF
TRBV27	.	TRBJ2-5	.	TGTGCCAGCAGCTCGGGGGTAGCGCCCTACCAAGAGACCCAGTACTTC	CASSSGVAPYQETQYF
TRBV11-1	TRBD1	TRBJ1-2	.	TGTGCCAGCAGCTTAGTAGGGACAGGAAACTATGGCTACACCTTC	CASSLVGTGNYGYTF
TRBV5-6	.	TRBJ2-1	.	TGTGCCAGCAGCCCTGGGGGTAGCCTGATCTATGAGCAGTTCTTC	CASSPGGSLIYEQFF
TRBV4-1	.	TRBJ1-3	.	TGCGCCAGCAGCCAAGAAGGACACCGAGGATTCGGAAACACCATATATTTT	CASSQEGHRGFGNTIYF
TRBV7-2	TRBD2	TRBJ2-7	.	TGTGCCAGCAGCCCCCAGGGCTCGGGGGGATACGAGCAGTACTTC	CASSPQGSGGYEQYF
TRBV15	.	TRBJ2-3	.	TGTGCCACCAGCAGAGTTCGGCAGGGCACAGATACGCAGTATTTT	CATSRVRQGTDTQYF
TRBV30	TRBD2	TRBJ2-5	.	TGTGCCTGGAGCCTTACTAGCGGGGGGAGGAAGACCCAGTACTTC	CAWSLTSGGRKTQYF
TRBV4-3	TRBD2	TRBJ2-7	.	TGCGCCAGCAGCCAAGACCGACTAGCGGGGCCACACTACGAGCAGTACTTC	CASSQDRLAGPHYEQYF
TRBV4-1	.	TRBJ1-6	.	TGCGCCAGCAGCGACCGGGACTCCAGCTCCTATAATTCACCCCTCCACTTT	CASSDRDSSSYNSPLHF
TRBV5-1	TRBD1	TRBJ1-1	.	TGCGCCAGCAAGGACCGGGACAGGGGCGTAGCTTTCTTT	CASKDRDRGVAFF
TRBV5-1	TRBD1	TRBJ2-7	.	TGCGCCAGCAGCAAAGACAGGGGCCTCGTCTACGAGCAGTACTTC	CASSKDRGLVYEQYF
TRBV7-3	.	TRBJ2-1	.	TGTGCCAGCAGCCCTGCCGGGACCATATACAATGAGCAGTTCTTC	CASSPAGTIYNEQFF
TRBV30	.	TRBJ2-1	.	TGTGCCTGGATTTCCGGGCTCCAAAAGGGGTACAATGAGCAGTTCTTC	CAWISGLQKGYNEQFF
TRBV10-3	.	TRBJ1-1	.	TGTGCCATCAGTGATGTCAGGGTGAGGAACACTGAAGCTTTCTTT	CAISDVRVRNTEAFF
TRBV15	.	TRBJ1-2	.	TGTGCCACCAGCAGAGAAGGCCCCGGGGGCCGGACCTATGGCTACACCTTC	CATSREGPGGRTYGYTF
TRBV5-1	TRBD1	TRBJ1-1	.	TGCGCCAGCAGCTTCGTCGGCAGGGGGCAGAAGGACACTGAAGCTTTCTTT	CASSFVGRGQKDTEAFF
TRBV6-2/TRBV6-3	TRBD1	TRBJ2-7	.	TGTGCCAGCAGTTTGCTTACGACAGGGGGTTACGAGCAGTACTTC	CASSLLTTGGYEQYF
TRBV27	TRBD2	TRBJ2-1	.	TGTGCCAGCAGTTTTACTAGCGGTTACAATGAGCAGTTCTTC	CASSFTSGYNEQFF
TRBV19	.	TRBJ2-3	.	TGTGCCAGTAGTATCTCAGATACGCAGTATTTT	CASSISDTQYF
TRBV7-9	.	TRBJ1-2	.	TGTGCCAGCAGCTTCAGGGAAATTAGTGGCTACACCTTC	CASSFREISGYTF
TRBV7-2	.	TRBJ2-7	.	TGTGCCAGCAGCTCCATATCGGACGGGACCTACGAGCAGTACTTC	CASSSISDGTYEQYF